This TCR beta chain emerged from a study of cytomegalovirus exposure and HLA in healthy donors. This CDR3 spans 15 amino acids. Germline V CDR1 and CDR2: MGHRA, YSYEKL. V was shortened by 0 bases and J by 0 bases, with 5 bases between the two germline ends. Sequencing used immunoSEQ multiplex PCR; TCRdb keeps in-frame clones, though not all of them. The profile shows about 170,000 clones, roughly 96% of them singletons. The donors belonged to the approximately 120-subject validation cohort, separate from the roughly 650-subject first cohort. This clone was seen just once. The specimen sequenced was PBMCs. The TCR originated in a woman between 18 and 30 years old in good health and CMV-seronegative. The V and J genes are TRBV4-1 and TRBJ1-4, with unresolved D. The CDR3 DNA is TGCGCCAGCAGCCAAGATCCGGCAACTAATGAAAAACTGTTTTTT. This gives the protein CASSQDPATNEKLFF.